Sequencing of this T cell receptor beta chain was carried out in a study of post-analysis software for immune sequencing data. At the level of the study: The disease courses spanned relapsing-remitting, secondary progressive and progressive-relapsing forms of multiple sclerosis.

Regarding the study as a whole: Patients with multiple sclerosis recorded significantly lower normalized Chao1 diversity than controls, the study found. TRBV5-6, TRBV5-1 and TRBV20-1 were among roughly 5 TRBV segments more frequent in patients than controls.

Comment on this clonotype: Its antigen is not known. The CDR3 does not end in the conserved phenylalanine or tryptophan, so this is likely a read error.

Prepared TCR beta cDNA libraries contained unique molecular identifiers. T cells, roughly 0.95 to 10 million of them, yielded roughly 470,000 cDNA molecules. TCRdb re-called the PCR reads with MiXCR, one entry per CDR3 protein. This table has hundreds of thousands of distinct CDR3 sequences, 53% appearing once. Germline trimming cut 3 bases from V and 2 bases from J; bases unmatched to any gene: 5. This CDR3 has 15 amino acids. The clonotype originates from a girl under 18 with multiple sclerosis. This chain uses TRBV12-3 or TRBV12-4 with TRBJ2-3; 7 positions match TRBD2. Sequencing input: blood. The DNA of the CDR3 is TGTGCCAGCAGTTTTCTCGCGGGGGACACAGATACGCAGTATTCT. Its protein is CASSFLAGDTDTQYS.